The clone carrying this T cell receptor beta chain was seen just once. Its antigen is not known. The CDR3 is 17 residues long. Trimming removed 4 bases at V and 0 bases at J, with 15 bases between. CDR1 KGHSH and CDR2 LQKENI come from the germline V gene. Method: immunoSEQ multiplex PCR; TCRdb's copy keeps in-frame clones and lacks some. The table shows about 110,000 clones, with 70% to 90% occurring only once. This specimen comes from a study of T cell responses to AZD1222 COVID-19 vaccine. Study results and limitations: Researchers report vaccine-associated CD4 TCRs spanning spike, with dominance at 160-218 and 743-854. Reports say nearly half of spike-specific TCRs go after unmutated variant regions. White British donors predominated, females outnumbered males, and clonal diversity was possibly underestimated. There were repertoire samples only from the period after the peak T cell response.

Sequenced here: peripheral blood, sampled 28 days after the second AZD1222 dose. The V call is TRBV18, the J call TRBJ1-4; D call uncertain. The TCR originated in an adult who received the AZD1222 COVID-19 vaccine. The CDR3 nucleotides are TGTGCCAGCTCACGACGCCGCGCACCTGCAACTAATGAAAAACTGTTTTTT. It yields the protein CASSRRRAPATNEKLFF.